These 27 T cell receptor beta chains came from one sample sequenced in a study of T-cell memory formation after mild COVID-19. From the 5' RACE reads, TCRdb called clonotypes with MiXCR, one entry per CDR3 protein. The sample carries 200,000 to 250,000 distinct CDR3 sequences, 9% to 10% recorded once. Material for sequencing was PBMCs or a T cell subset sorted from them (not recorded which). Receptors originate from a man aged 18 to 35 who had mild COVID-19 (a few samples of this study predate the infection). Cell type and time point are not known.

This clonotype was counted only a few times. This CDR3 reads CSARIGNEQYV. The DNA of the CDR3 is TGCAGTGCTAGAATTGGGAACGAGCAGTACGTC. The rearrangement joins TRBV20-1 to TRBJ2-7; D is undetermined. The CDR3 covers 11 residues. CDR1 and CDR2 from the germline V gene are DFQATT and SNEGSKA (reference sequence). V gave up 2 bases and J gave up 5 bases, with 7 bases separating them.

V and J are TRBV6-5 and TRBJ1-5; D gene uncertain. Germline V gene data show CDR1 as MNHEY and CDR2 as SVGAGI. There are 14 residues in the CDR3. The V end was cut by 2 bases, the J end by 4 bases, with 9 bases between. The DNA of the CDR3 is TGTGCCAGCAGTTACGGGGTCGGGAATCAGCCCCAGCATTTT. Protein: CASSYGVGNQPQHF.

Ten or more counts support this clonotype. The chain joins TRBV29-1 to TRBJ1-1; D may be TRBD1 (6 bases). V was trimmed by 7 bases and J by 4 bases, leaving 13 bases between them. CDR1 SQVTM and CDR2 ANQGSEA come from the germline V gene. The CDR3 spans 12 residues. In DNA, the CDR3 is TGCAGCGGTGCAGGGGTTCGCACTGAAGCTTTCTTT. This codes for CSGAGVRTEAFF. Filled out from reference TRBV29-1 and TRBJ1-1, the complete variable domain reads SAVISQKPSRDICQRGTSLTIQCQVDSQVTMMFWYRQQPGQSLTLIATANQGSEATYESGFVIDKFPISRPNLTFSTLTVSNMSPEDSSIYLCSGAGVRTEAFFGQGTRLTVV.

This clonotype was seen repeatedly, ten times or more. This chain connects TRBV7-9 to TRBJ2-1, with 9 bases aligning to TRBD2. Germline-derived CDR1 and CDR2 are SEHNR and FQNEAQ (reference sequence). V lost 5 bases and J lost 6; bases outside the gene matches: 8. The CDR3 extends over 15 amino acids. The CDR3 loop is CASSPAGGVTNEQFF. The CDR3 DNA follows: TGTGCCAGCAGCCCTGCGGGGGGGGTGACCAATGAGCAGTTCTTC.

This clonotype was counted at least ten times. The chain recombines TRBV24-1 with TRBJ2-1; D gene ambiguous. This CDR3 is built from 11 residues. CDR1 is KGHDR and CDR2 is SFDVKD in the germline V gene. Trimming took 9 bases from V and 5 from J, leaving 7 bases between them. The CDR3 region is CATGLNNEQFF. In DNA, the CDR3 is TGTGCCACCGGGCTGAACAATGAGCAGTTCTTC.

The chain employs TRBV10-3 and TRBJ2-2; no firm D call. The CDR3 length is 13 residues. Germline V gives CDR1 ENHRY, CDR2 SYGVKD. Trimming removed 0 bases from V and 5 bases from J, with 4 bases in between. CDR3: CAISESPTGELFF. The CDR3 DNA sequence: TGTGCCATCAGTGAGTCGCCGACCGGGGAGCTGTTTTTT.

This clonotype has ten or more counts. J is TRBJ1-2 and V is TRBV7-2; tentatively, D is TRBD1 (6 bases). CDR1 and CDR2 from the germline V gene are SGHTA and FQGNSA. The V end lost 1 base, the J end lost 0 bases, and 15 bases lay between the germline ends. The CDR3 loop spans 17 amino acids. DNA of the CDR3: TGTGCCAGCAGCTTAGAAGGGCCAGGGGCCTCTAACTATGGCTACACCTTC. This translates into CASSLEGPGASNYGYTF. Together with reference TRBV7-2 and TRBJ1-2, the CDR3 gives the full variable domain: GAGVSQSPSNKVTEKGKDVELRCDPISGHTALYWYRQSLGQGLEFLIYFQGNSAPDKSGLPSDRFSAERTGGSVSTLTIQRTQQEDSAVYLCASSLEGPGASNYGYTFGSGTRLTVV.

This chain uses TRBV12-3 or TRBV12-4 with TRBJ1-6; D not resolved. Trimming took off 3 bases at V and 5 bases at J, with 5 bases between the two ends. CDR3 length: 13 amino acids. CDR3 nucleotides: TGTGCCAGCAGTTTGAGGAATAATTCACCCCTCCACTTT. Translation: CASSLRNNSPLHF.

The chain carries TRBV7-6 and TRBJ2-7; 11 nucleotides align to TRBD2. This CDR3 spans 19 amino acids. Germline CDR1 reads SGHVS; CDR2 reads FNYEAQ. J lost 3 bases, V lost 3 bases, and 16 bases had no gene match. The CDR3 region is CASSFSPPGTSGGLYEQYF. For the CDR3, the DNA is TGTGCCAGCAGCTTTAGTCCTCCAGGAACTAGCGGGGGTCTCTACGAGCAGTACTTC.

J is TRBJ1-2 and V is TRBV20-1; D perhaps matches TRBD1 (6 bases). V lost 0 bases and J 8 bases, leaving 16 bases between the germline ends. This CDR3 region has 14 residues. Germline V gives CDR1 DFQATT, CDR2 SNEGSKA (reference sequence). CDR3 nucleotide sequence: TGCAGTGCTAGAGATGGGGGGGGCACAGGCGGCTACACCTTC. Protein sequence: CSARDGGGTGGYTF.

This clonotype was counted ten times or more. V gene TRBV5-4 combines with J gene TRBJ1-6, with 7 bases identical to TRBD1. The CDR3 runs to 14 residues. Germline V lookup: CDR1 SGHNT, CDR2 YYREEE (reference sequence). With 1 base clipped from V and 12 bases from J, the junction kept 7 bases outside the gene matches. CDR3: CASSLNRGAKPLHF. CDR3 nucleotides: TGTGCCAGCAGCTTGAACAGGGGCGCGAAACCCCTCCACTTT.

This clonotype was seen a few times. The rearrangement links TRBV2 to TRBJ2-6; D unresolved. CDR3 length equals 13 residues. Germline V gives CDR1 SNHLY, CDR2 FYNNEI. V was cut by 8 bases and J by 2 bases, with 7 bases left in between. This CDR3 reads CASQETGANVLTF. In nucleotides, the CDR3 is TGTGCCAGCCAAGAGACTGGGGCCAACGTCCTGACTTTC.

The V gene is TRBV4-3, the J gene TRBJ1-2, with TRBD1 as a possible D gene (6 bases). The germline V gene has CDR1 LGHNA and CDR2 YSLEER. This CDR3 comprises 15 residues. V was cut by 1 base and J by 7 bases, with 16 bases left in between. The chain's CDR3 is CASSQGQARPGGYTF. DNA for the CDR3: TGCGCCAGCAGCCAAGGACAGGCGCGCCCTGGTGGCTACACCTTC.

In its sample, this clonotype was seen a few times. V is TRBV24-1 and J is TRBJ2-4, with D perhaps matching TRBD1 (6 bases). Germline CDR1 and CDR2: KGHDR and SFDVKD. V lost 4 bases, J lost 8 bases, and 17 bases lay in between. The CDR3 runs to 15 residues. The CDR3 spells CATSDPKGVGDIQYF. Here the CDR3 DNA reads TGTGCCACCAGTGACCCCAAGGGGGTCGGGGACATTCAGTACTTC.

This chain uses TRBV7-9 with TRBJ2-5; TRBD2 might be the D (5 bases). Trimming took 2 bases from V and 0 from J, leaving 13 bases between them. The germline V gene has CDR1 SEHNR and CDR2 FQNEAQ (reference sequence). The CDR3 contains 16 residues. The CDR3: CASSLNRGTYQETQYF. CDR3 nucleotide sequence: TGTGCCAGCAGCTTAAACCGGGGTACTTACCAAGAGACCCAGTACTTC.

The rearrangement links TRBV6-6 to TRBJ2-1, with D uncertain. This CDR3 comprises 14 residues. CDR1 is MNHNY and CDR2 is SVGAGI in the germline V gene (reference sequence). V was trimmed by 5 bases and J by 5 bases, leaving 13 bases between them. CDR3: CASSLSTSNNEQFF. CDR3 nucleotide sequence: TGTGCCAGCAGTCTGTCGACATCCAACAATGAGCAGTTCTTC.

This clonotype came up a few times. The CDR3 loop is CASSLTAGAAKNIQYF. CDR3 DNA sequence: TGTGCCAGCAGTTTAACGGCGGGGGCGGCCAAAAACATTCAGTACTTC. V and J are TRBV12-3 or TRBV12-4 and TRBJ2-4, with D possibly being TRBD2 (7 bases). This CDR3 has 16 residues. With 2 bases removed from V and 1 base from J, the gap between germline ends came to 12 bases.

V is TRBV5-1 and J is TRBJ2-7; D not certain. Trimming cost V 0 bases and J 2 bases, with 9 bases left between them. Looked up from germline, CDR1 is SGHRS and CDR2 is YFSETQ. This CDR3 comprises 14 residues. CDR3 region: CASSLVPSTYEQYF. DNA of the CDR3: TGCGCCAGCAGCTTGGTCCCAAGCACCTACGAGCAGTACTTC.

The sample holds many counts of this clonotype. The chain joins TRBV5-1 to TRBJ2-7, with D tentatively TRBD1 or TRBD2 (6 bases each). V lost 2 bases, J lost 3 bases, and 15 bases lay in between. Germline V lookup: CDR1 SGHRS, CDR2 YFSETQ. The CDR3 loop spans 15 amino acids. In nucleotides, the CDR3 is TGCGCCAGCAGCTTATGGGGGGACATCATCTACGAGCAGTACTTC. It is translated as CASSLWGDIIYEQYF.

This clonotype was picked up one time. The chain employs TRBV7-3 and TRBJ2-3, with D unresolved. This CDR3 is built from 14 residues. Germline assignment: CDR1 SGHTA and CDR2 FQGTGA. Trimming cost V 1 base and J 1 base, with 6 bases left between them. The DNA for the CDR3 is TGTGCCAGCAGCTTAATAGGACGCACAGATACGCAGTATTTT. It is translated as CASSLIGRTDTQYF.

The chain links TRBV7-2 to TRBJ2-1; a possible D gene is TRBD2 (6 bases). Germline CDR1 is SGHTA and CDR2 is FQGNSA. V was shortened by 2 bases and J by 0 bases, with 8 bases between the two germline ends. There are 15 residues in the CDR3. The CDR3 protein is CASSLKTSSYNEQFF. The CDR3 bases are TGTGCCAGCAGCTTAAAGACTAGCTCCTACAATGAGCAGTTCTTC.

This clonotype was counted a few times. J is TRBJ2-2 and V is TRBV5-4; D remains unclear. V was cut by 1 base and J by 4 bases, with 5 bases left in between. The CDR3 loop spans 13 amino acids. In germline, CDR1 is SGHNT, CDR2 YYREEE (reference sequence). The CDR3 DNA reads TGTGCCAGCAGCTTGATAGCCACCGGGGAGCTGTTTTTT. Translating gives CASSLIATGELFF. The entire variable domain, with the rest obtained from reference TRBV5-4 and TRBJ2-2, is as follows: ETGVTQSPTHLIKTRGQQVTLRCSSQSGHNTVSWYQQALGQGPQFIFQYYREEENGRGNFPPRFSGLQFPNYSSELNVNALELDDSALYLCASSLIATGELFFGEGSRLTVL.

The sample holds a few counts of this clonotype. The DNA of the CDR3 is TGTGCCAGCAGCTTGTACGGTAATCGGGACGAGCAGTACGTC. It yields the protein CASSLYGNRDEQYV. The chain combines TRBV5-6 with TRBJ2-7; no definite D call. The CDR3 is made up of 14 amino acids. With 1 base removed from V and 5 bases from J, the gap between germline ends came to 13 bases. Per germline, CDR1 SGHDT and CDR2 YYEEEE.

The chain joins TRBV7-3 to TRBJ1-3; weak D call: TRBD1 (6 bases). Trimming removed 5 bases at V and 0 bases at J, with 14 bases between. The CDR3 has 16 residues. In germline, CDR1 is SGHTA, CDR2 FQGTGA. CDR3 bases: TGTGCCAGCAGCCCGACAGGTCAATCCTCTGGAAACACCATATATTTT. The encoded protein is CASSPTGQSSGNTIYF.

This clonotype was counted between two and nine times. This sequence joins TRBV2 and TRBJ2-2; 11 nucleotides agree with TRBD2. Germline trimming cut 6 bases from V and 4 bases from J; bases unmatched to any gene: 7. The V gene's germline CDR1 is SNHLY and CDR2 FYNNEI. This CDR3 region has 16 residues. The CDR3 DNA sequence: TGTGCCAGCAGGCAACTAGCGGGGGACAGCACCGGGGAGCTGTTTTTT. Its protein is CASRQLAGDSTGELFF.

This clonotype was observed many times. The V and J genes are TRBV6-6 and TRBJ2-2, with D uncertain. Germline lookup yields CDR1 MNHNY and CDR2 SVGAGI (reference sequence). The CDR3 runs 13 residues. Trimming pared 3 bases from V and 6 bases from J, leaving 8 bases between. The CDR3 region has the DNA TGTGCCAGCAGTTATCTTACAGCCGGGGAGCTGTTTTTT. It translates to CASSYLTAGELFF.

The rearrangement joins TRBV12-3 or TRBV12-4 to TRBJ2-5, with TRBD2 matching 8 bases. The ends lost 7 bases at V and 5 bases at J; junction bases unmatched: 9. This CDR3 has 14 residues. The CDR3 nucleotides read TGTGCCAGCAAATCGGGCGGGGGGCTTGAGACCCAGTACTTC. This gives the protein CASKSGGGLETQYF.